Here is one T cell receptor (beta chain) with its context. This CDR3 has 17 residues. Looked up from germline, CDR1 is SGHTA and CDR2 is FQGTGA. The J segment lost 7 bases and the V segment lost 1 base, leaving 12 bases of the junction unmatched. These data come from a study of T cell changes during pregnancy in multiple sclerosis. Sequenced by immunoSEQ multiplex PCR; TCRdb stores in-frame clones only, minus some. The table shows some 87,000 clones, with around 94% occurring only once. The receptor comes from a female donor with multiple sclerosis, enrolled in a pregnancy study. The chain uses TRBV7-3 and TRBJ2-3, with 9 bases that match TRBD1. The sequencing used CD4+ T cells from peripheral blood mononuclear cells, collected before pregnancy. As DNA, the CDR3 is TGTGCCAGCAGCTTAAAGGGCTGGGGGACAGGGAACAATACGCAGTATTTT. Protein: CASSLKGWGTGNNTQYF.